This TCR beta chain was captured in a study of T cell changes during pregnancy in multiple sclerosis. Assay used: immunoSEQ multiplex PCR; TCRdb lists only in-frame clones, some missing. The profile shows some 42,000 clones, roughly 85% of them singletons. This CDR3 has 21 amino acids. V was cut by 1 base and J by 2 bases, with 30 bases left in between. Per the germline V gene, CDR1 is PRHDT and CDR2 is FYEKMQ (reference sequence). This clonotype originated in a female donor with multiple sclerosis, enrolled in a pregnancy study. The J gene is TRBJ2-7, the V gene TRBV13; TRBD1 is a possible D gene (7 bases). Sample: CD4+ T cells from peripheral blood mononuclear cells, taken after pregnancy. This chain's CDR3 is CASSLAAGLGVRGTVPYEQYF. DNA of the CDR3: TGTGCCAGCAGCTTAGCCGCGGGGTTAGGGGTCCGGGGGACAGTACCCTACGAGCAGTACTTC. Using reference TRBV13 and TRBJ2-7 for the parts outside the CDR3, the full variable domain is AAGVIQSPRHLIKEKRETATLKCYPIPRHDTVYWYQQGPGQDPQFLISFYEKMQSDKGSIPDRFSAQQFSDYHSELNMSSLELGDSALYFCASSLAAGLGVRGTVPYEQYFGPGTRLTVT.